This T cell receptor (beta chain) stems from a study of T cell responses to AZD1222 COVID-19 vaccine. Method: immunoSEQ multiplex PCR; TCRdb's copy keeps in-frame clones and lacks some. The sample consists of some 130,000 clones, more than 85% of them appearing once. On this clone itself: Its specificity is not known.

CDR3 length: 13 residues. Germline CDR1 is SGHTA and CDR2 is FQGNSA. The V end lost 4 bases, the J end lost 2 bases, and 8 bases lay between the germline ends. Study-level results: Spike-specific TCR depth and breadth grew after two AZD1222 doses.

The source material was peripheral blood, sampled on day 0 of AZD1222 vaccination. The chain couples TRBV7-2 to TRBJ2-5; perhaps TRBD2 as D (5 bases). This TCR derives from an adult in good health. The CDR3 DNA sequence: TGTGCCAGCAGCTGGCGGGCTCAAGAGACCCAGTACTTC. Its translation is CASSWRAQETQYF.